Included here is one T cell receptor (beta chain) sequence, with context. Antigen specificity is unknown. This sample stems from a study of OX40 agonist ivuxolimab in advanced cancers. Per the germline V gene, CDR1 is LNHDA and CDR2 is SQIVND (reference sequence). V was clipped by 3 bases and J by 5 bases, with 13 bases between them. CDR3 length equals 14 residues. Broader study findings: On average, CD8+ T cells showed a greater number of expanded clones than CD4+.

Drawing of blood for sampling happened at baseline, at cycle 4 day 1, and at cycle 7 day 1. Sequenced by immunoSEQ multiplex PCR; TCRdb stores in-frame clones only, minus some. Of roughly 62,000 clones listed, about 86% are singletons. This chain joins TRBV19 and TRBJ2-5, with D possibly called TRBD1 or TRBD2 (6 bases each). The clonotype was recovered from an adult with an advanced solid tumor such as melanoma, head and neck, liver or kidney cancer. Material: CD4+ or CD8+ T cells sorted from blood, obtained in a trial of the OX40 agonist ivuxolimab. The CDR3 nucleotides are TGTGCCAGTAGTATGGCTCAGGGGAGGGAGACCCAGTACTTC. It is translated as CASSMAQGRETQYF.